The sequence of this T cell receptor (beta chain) was determined in a study of OX40 agonist ivuxolimab in advanced cancers. Study overall: Patients with hepatocellular carcinoma, melanoma, renal cell or head and neck cancer made up the dose-escalation patients. Study-wide findings and caveats: Patients with a partial response at 0.1-3.0 mg/kg had among the lowest clonal expansion.

Trimming took off 6 bases at V and 0 bases at J, with 10 bases between the two ends. There are 15 residues in the CDR3. Looked up from germline, CDR1 is SGHRS and CDR2 is YFSETQ. This clone appeared a few times. The antigen is not known. Produced via immunoSEQ multiplex PCR; TCRdb's table is partial and in-frame only. The sample contains 100,000 or so clones, roughly 93% of which appear only once. The chain uses TRBV5-1 and TRBJ2-6; D is undetermined. This TCR derives from an adult with an advanced solid tumor such as melanoma, head and neck, liver or kidney cancer. The sequenced sample was CD4+ or CD8+ T cells sorted from blood, obtained in a trial of the OX40 agonist ivuxolimab. CDR3 region: CASNFGNSGANVLTF. CDR3 coding DNA: TGCGCCAGCAATTTCGGAAACTCTGGGGCCAACGTCCTGACTTTC.